Reported below is one T cell receptor (beta chain). This record comes from a study of T cell changes during pregnancy in multiple sclerosis. Sequencing was performed with immunoSEQ multiplex PCR; in TCRdb, only in-frame clones are kept and a portion is missing. The sample lists about 44,000 clones, roughly 96% seen once, with 0.89% in the top ten. The trim removed 6 bases at V and 6 bases at J, leaving 5 bases unmatched. The germline CDR1 and CDR2 sequences are MNHEY and SVGAGI. CDR3 length: 13 residues. The sample in question was peripheral blood, obtained in the second trimester of pregnancy. The TCR was taken from a female donor with multiple sclerosis, enrolled in a pregnancy study. The chain joins TRBV6-5 to TRBJ1-2; 9 nucleotides agree with TRBD1. CDR3 sequence reads: CASSQDRGHGYTF. The CDR3 DNA reads as TGTGCCAGCAGCCAGGACAGGGGACATGGCTACACCTTC.